This T cell receptor beta chain is from a study of cytomegalovirus exposure and HLA in healthy donors. The wider study: In a previous analysis, some 110 million unique TCR beta sequences were found from 150 million to 200 million T cells. Study results and limitations: What was likely a sequencing artifact was a cluster of highly shared sequence variants.

Looked up from germline, CDR1 is SGHTS and CDR2 is YDEGEE. With V trimmed by 2 bases and J by 7 bases, 5 bases remained unmatched. This CDR3 is 14 amino acids long. Vbeta (60) and Jbeta (13) primers were used in the PCR. TCRdb's table, derived via immunoSEQ multiplex PCR, lists solely in-frame clones and lacks some. Among about 55,000 clones, less than 70% were seen once, and the ten largest hold roughly 12%. With regard to this clone: The antigen remains unidentified.

This chain links TRBV5-8 with TRBJ1-5; 8 bases are a match to TRBD1. Sequencing was performed on PBMCs. The source of this sequence is a human donor in good health. In DNA, the CDR3 is TGTGCCAGCAGCTTACGGACAGGGCACCAGCCCCAGCATTTT. Its translation: CASSLRTGHQPQHF.